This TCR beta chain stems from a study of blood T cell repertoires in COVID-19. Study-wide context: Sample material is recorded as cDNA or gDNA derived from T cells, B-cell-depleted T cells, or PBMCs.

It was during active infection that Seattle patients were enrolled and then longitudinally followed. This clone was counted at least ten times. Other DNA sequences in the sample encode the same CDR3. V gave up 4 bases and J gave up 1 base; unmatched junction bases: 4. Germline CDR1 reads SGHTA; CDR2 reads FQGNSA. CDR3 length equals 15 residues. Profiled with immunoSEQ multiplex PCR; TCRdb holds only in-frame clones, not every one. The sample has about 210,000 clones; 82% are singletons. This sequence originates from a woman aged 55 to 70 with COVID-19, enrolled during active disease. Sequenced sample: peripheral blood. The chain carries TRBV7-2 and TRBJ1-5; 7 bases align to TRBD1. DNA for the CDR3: TGTGCCAGCAGCTCGGGGACAGTAAGCAATCAGCCCCAGCATTTT. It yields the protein CASSSGTVSNQPQHF.